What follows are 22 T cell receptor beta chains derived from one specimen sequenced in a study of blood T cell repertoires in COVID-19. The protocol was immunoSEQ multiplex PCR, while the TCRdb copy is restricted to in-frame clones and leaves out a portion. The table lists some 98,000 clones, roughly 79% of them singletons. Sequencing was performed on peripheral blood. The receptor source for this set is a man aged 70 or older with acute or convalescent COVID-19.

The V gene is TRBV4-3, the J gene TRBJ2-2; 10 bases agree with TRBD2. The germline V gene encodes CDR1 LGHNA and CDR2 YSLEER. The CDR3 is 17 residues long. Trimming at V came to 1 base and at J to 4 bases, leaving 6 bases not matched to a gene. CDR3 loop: CASSQVSLAGVTGELFF. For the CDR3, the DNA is TGCGCCAGCAGCCAAGTCAGCCTAGCGGGAGTCACCGGGGAGCTGTTTTTT.

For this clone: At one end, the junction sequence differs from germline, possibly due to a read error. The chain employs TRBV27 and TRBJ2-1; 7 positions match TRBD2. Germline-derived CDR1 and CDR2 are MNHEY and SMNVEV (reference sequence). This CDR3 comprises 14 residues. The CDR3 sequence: CASRLGGGYDEQFF. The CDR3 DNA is TGTGCCAGCCGTTTAGGCGGGGGTTACGATGAGCAGTTCTTC.

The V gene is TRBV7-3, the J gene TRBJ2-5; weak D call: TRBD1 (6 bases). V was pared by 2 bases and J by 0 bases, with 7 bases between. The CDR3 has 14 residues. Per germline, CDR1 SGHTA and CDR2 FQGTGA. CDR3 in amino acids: CASSLQGNQETQYF. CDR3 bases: TGTGCCAGCAGCTTACAGGGGAACCAAGAGACCCAGTACTTC.

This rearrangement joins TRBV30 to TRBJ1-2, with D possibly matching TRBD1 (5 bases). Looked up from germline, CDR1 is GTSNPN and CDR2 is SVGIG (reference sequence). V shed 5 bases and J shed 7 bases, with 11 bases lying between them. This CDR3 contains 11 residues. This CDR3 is CAWAGITGYTF. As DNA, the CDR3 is TGTGCCTGGGCAGGGATTACTGGCTACACCTTC.

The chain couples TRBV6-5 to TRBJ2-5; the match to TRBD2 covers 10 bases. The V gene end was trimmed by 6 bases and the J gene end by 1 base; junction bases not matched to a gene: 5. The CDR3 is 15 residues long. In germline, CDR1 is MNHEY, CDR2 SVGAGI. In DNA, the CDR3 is TGTGCCAGCAGGCTGACTAGCGGGCCCCAAGAGACCCAGTACTTC. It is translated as CASRLTSGPQETQYF.

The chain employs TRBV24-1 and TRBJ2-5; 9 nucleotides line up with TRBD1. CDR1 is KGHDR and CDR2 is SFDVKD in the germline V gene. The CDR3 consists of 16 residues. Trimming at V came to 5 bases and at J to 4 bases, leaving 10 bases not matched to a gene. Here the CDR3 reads CATSGTGTGMGETQYF. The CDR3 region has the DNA TGTGCCACCAGTGGCACCGGGACAGGGATGGGAGAGACCCAGTACTTC.

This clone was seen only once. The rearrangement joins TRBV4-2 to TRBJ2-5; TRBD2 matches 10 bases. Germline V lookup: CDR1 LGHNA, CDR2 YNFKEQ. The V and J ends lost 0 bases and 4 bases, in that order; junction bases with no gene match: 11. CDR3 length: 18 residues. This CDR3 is CASSQDPGTSASGETQYF. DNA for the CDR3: TGTGCCAGCAGCCAAGACCCCGGGACTAGCGCTTCCGGAGAGACCCAGTACTTC.

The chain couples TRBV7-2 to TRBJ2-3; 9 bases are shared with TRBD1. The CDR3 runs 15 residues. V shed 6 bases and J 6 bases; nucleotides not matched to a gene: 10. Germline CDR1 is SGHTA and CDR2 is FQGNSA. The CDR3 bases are TGTGCCAGCAGTTTCGGGACAGGGAGGGTGGATACGCAGTATTTT. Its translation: CASSFGTGRVDTQYF.

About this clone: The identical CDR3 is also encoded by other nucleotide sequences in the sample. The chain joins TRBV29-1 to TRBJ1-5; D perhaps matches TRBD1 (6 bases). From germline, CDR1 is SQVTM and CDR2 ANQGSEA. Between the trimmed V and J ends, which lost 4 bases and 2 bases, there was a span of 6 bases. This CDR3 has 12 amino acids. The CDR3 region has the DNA TGCAGCGTTGGACAGGGCAATCAGCCCCAGCATTTT. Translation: CSVGQGNQPQHF.

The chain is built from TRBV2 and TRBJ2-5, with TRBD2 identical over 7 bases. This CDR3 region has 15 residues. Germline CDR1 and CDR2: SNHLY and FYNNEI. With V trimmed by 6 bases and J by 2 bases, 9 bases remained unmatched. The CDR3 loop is CASRFGGGRQETQYF. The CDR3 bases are TGTGCCAGCAGGTTTGGCGGGGGTCGACAAGAGACCCAGTACTTC.

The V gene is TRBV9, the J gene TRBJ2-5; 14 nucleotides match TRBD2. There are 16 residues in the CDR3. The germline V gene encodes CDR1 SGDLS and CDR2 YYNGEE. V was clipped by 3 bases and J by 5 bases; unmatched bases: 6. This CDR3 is CASSALGLAGVETQYF. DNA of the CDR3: TGTGCCAGCAGCGCATTGGGACTAGCGGGGGTGGAGACCCAGTACTTC.

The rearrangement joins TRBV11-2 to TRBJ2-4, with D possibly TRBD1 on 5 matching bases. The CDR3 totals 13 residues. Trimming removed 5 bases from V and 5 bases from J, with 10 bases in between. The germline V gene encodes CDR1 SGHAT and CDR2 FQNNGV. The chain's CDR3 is CASSRGQENIQYF. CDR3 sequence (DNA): TGTGCCAGCAGCCGCGGACAAGAAAACATTCAGTACTTC.

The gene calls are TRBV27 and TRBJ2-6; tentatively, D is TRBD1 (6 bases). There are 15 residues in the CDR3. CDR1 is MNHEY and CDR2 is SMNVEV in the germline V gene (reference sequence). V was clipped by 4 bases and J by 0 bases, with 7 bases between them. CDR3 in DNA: TGTGCCAGCAGTTCGACAGGCTCTGGGGCCAACGTCCTGACTTTC. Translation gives CASSSTGSGANVLTF.

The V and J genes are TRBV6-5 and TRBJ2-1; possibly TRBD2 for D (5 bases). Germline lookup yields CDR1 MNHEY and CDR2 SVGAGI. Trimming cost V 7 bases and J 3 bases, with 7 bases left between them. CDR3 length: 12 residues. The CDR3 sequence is CASKTSYNEQFF. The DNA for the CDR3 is TGTGCCAGCAAAACTAGCTACAATGAGCAGTTCTTC.

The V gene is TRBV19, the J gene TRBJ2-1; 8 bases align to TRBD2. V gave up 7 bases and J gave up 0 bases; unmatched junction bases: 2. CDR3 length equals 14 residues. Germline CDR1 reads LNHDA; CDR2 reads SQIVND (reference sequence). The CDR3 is CASNSGISYNEQFF. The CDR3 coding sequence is TGTGCCAGTAATAGCGGGATCTCCTACAATGAGCAGTTCTTC.

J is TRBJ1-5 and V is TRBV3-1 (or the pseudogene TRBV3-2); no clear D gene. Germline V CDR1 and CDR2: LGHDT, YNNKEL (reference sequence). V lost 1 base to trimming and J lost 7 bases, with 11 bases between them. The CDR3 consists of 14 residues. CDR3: CASSQVQAAQPQHF. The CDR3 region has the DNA TGTGCCAGCAGCCAAGTACAAGCGGCCCAGCCCCAGCATTTT.

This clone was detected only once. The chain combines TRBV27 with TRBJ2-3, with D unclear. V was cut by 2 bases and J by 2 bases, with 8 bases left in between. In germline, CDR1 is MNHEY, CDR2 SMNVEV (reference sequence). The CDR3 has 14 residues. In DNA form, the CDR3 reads TGTGCCAGCAGTTTACCTCCAGACACAGATACGCAGTATTTT. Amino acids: CASSLPPDTDTQYF.

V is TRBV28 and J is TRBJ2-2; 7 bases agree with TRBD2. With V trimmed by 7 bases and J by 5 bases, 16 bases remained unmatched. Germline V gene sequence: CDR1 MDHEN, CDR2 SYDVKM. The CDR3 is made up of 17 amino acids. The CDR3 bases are TGTGCCAGCAACCCTTGGGGAGGGTCGGCTCTGACCGGGGAGCTGTTTTTT. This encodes CASNPWGGSALTGELFF.

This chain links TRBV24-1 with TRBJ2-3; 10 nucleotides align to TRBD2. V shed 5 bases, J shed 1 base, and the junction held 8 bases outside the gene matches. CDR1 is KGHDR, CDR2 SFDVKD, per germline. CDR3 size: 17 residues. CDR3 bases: TGTGCCACCAGTGCTAGCGGGGGCTCCTCCGGCACAGATACGCAGTATTTT. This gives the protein CATSASGGSSGTDTQYF.

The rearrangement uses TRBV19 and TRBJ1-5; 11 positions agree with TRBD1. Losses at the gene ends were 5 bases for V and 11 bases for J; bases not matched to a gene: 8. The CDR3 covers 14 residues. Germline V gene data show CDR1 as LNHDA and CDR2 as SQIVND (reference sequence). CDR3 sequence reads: CASSPGQGAESQHF. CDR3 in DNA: TGTGCCAGTAGTCCTGGACAGGGGGCTGAGTCCCAGCATTTT.

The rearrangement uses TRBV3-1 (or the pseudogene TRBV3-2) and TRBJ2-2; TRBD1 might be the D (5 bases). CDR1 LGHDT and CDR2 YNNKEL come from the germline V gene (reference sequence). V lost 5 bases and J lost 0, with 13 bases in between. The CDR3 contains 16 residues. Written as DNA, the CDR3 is TGTGCCAGCAGCGAAAGGGGTACAGCGAACACCGGGGAGCTGTTTTTT. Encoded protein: CASSERGTANTGELFF.

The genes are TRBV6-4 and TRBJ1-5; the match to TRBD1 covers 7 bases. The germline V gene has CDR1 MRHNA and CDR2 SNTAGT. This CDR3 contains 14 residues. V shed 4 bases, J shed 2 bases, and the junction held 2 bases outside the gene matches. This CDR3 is CASSAGGGNQPQHF. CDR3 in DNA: TGTGCCAGCAGTGCAGGGGGTGGCAATCAGCCCCAGCATTTT.